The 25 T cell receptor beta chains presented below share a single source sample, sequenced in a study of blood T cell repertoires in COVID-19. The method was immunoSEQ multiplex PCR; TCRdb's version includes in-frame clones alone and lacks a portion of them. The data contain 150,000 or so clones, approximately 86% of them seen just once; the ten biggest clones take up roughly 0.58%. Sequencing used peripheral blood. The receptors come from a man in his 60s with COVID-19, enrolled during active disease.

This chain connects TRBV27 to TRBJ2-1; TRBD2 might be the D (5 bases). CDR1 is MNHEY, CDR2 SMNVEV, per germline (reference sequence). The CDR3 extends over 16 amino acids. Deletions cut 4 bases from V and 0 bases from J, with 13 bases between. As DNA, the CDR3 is TGTGCCAGCAGTTCATCTACTAGGAGCTCCTACAATGAGCAGTTCTTC. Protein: CASSSSTRSSYNEQFF.

The CDR3 loop reads CASSQLNGSRNQPQHF. DNA of the CDR3: TGTGCCAGCAGCCAACTAAACGGGAGCAGGAATCAGCCCCAGCATTTT. The rearrangement joins TRBV4-2 to TRBJ1-5; no clear D gene. The germline V gene has CDR1 LGHNA and CDR2 YNFKEQ. V gave up 2 bases and J gave up 4 bases, with 15 bases separating them. CDR3 length equals 16 residues.

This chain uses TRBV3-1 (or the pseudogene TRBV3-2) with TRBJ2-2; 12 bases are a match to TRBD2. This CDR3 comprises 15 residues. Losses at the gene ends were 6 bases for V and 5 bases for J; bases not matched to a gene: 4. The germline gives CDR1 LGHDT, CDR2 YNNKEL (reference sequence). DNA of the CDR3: TGTGCCAGCAGTACTAGCGGGAGGAGGACCGGGGAGCTGTTTTTT. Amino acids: CASSTSGRRTGELFF.

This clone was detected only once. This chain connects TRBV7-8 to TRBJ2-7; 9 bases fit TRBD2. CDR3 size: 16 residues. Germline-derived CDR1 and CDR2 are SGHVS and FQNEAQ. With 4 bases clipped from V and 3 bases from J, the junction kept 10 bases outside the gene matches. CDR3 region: CASSSQGSGRFYEQYF. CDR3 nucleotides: TGTGCCAGCAGCTCCCAGGGTAGCGGGAGATTCTACGAGCAGTACTTC.

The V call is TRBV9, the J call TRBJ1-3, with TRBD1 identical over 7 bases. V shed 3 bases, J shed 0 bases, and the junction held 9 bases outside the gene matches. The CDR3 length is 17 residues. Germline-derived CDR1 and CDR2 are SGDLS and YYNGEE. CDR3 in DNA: TGTGCCAGCAGCGGGGACAGCCAGGGTTACTCTGGAAACACCATATATTTT. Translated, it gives CASSGDSQGYSGNTIYF.

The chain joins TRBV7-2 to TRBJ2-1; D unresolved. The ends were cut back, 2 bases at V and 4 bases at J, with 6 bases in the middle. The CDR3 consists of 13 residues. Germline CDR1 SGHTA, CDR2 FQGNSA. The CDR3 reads CASSLFRYNEQFF. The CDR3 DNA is TGTGCCAGCAGCTTATTCAGATACAATGAGCAGTTCTTC.

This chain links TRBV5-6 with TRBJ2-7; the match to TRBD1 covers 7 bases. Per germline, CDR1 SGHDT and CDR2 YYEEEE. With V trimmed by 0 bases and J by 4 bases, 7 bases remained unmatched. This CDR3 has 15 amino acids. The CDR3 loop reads CASSLEGAGGYEQYF. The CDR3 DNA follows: TGTGCCAGCAGCTTGGAAGGTGCAGGGGGATACGAGCAGTACTTC. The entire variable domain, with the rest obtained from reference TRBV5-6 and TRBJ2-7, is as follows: DAGVTQSPTHLIKTRGQQVTLRCSPKSGHDTVSWYQQALGQGPQFIFQYYEEEERQRGNFPDRFSGHQFPNYSSELNVNALLLGDSALYLCASSLEGAGGYEQYFGPGTRLTVT.

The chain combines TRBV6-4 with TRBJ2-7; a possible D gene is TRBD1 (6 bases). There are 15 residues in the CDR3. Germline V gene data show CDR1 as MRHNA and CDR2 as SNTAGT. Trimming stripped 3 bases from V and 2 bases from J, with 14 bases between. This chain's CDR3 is CASSEFAGETYEQYF. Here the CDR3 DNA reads TGTGCCAGCAGTGAGTTTGCAGGGGAGACCTACGAGCAGTACTTC.

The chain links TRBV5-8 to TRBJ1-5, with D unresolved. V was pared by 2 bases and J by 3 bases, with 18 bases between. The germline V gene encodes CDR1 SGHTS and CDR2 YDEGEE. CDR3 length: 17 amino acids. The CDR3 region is CASSLPTGSAYNQPQHF. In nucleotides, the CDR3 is TGTGCCAGCAGCTTACCAACCGGGTCAGCCTACAATCAGCCCCAGCATTTT.

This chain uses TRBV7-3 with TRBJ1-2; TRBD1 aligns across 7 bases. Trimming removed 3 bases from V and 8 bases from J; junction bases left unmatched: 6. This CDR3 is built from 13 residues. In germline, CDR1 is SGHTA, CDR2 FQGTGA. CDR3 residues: CASSLEGAQGYTF. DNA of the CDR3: TGTGCCAGCAGCTTGGAGGGGGCGCAGGGCTACACCTTC.

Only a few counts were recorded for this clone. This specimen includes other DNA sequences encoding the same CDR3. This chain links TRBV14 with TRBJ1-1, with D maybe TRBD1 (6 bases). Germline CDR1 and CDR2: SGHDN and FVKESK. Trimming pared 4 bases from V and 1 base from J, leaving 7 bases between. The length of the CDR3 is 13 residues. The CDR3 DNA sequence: TGTGCCAGCAGCCTACAGGGGAACACTGAAGCTTTCTTT. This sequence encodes CASSLQGNTEAFF.

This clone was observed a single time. CDR3 nucleotide sequence: TGTGCCAGCAGCAACGGACAGTCAACCATGAACACTGAAGCTTTCTTT. As protein: CASSNGQSTMNTEAFF. The chain combines TRBV5-6 with TRBJ1-1; tentative D call: TRBD1 (6 bases). Germline assignment: CDR1 SGHDT and CDR2 YYEEEE. V was trimmed by 4 bases and J by 0 bases, leaving 16 bases between them. The CDR3 runs 16 residues. Together with reference TRBV5-6 and TRBJ1-1, the CDR3 gives the full variable domain: DAGVTQSPTHLIKTRGQQVTLRCSPKSGHDTVSWYQQALGQGPQFIFQYYEEEERQRGNFPDRFSGHQFPNYSSELNVNALLLGDSALYLCASSNGQSTMNTEAFFGQGTRLTVV.

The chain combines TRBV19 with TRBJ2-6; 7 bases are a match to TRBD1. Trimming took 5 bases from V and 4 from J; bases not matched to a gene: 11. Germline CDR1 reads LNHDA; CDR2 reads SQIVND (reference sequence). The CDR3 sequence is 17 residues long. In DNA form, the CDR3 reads TGTGCCAGTAGTGCTGAGAACAGGGGATCGGGGGCCAACGTCCTGACTTTC. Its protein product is CASSAENRGSGANVLTF.

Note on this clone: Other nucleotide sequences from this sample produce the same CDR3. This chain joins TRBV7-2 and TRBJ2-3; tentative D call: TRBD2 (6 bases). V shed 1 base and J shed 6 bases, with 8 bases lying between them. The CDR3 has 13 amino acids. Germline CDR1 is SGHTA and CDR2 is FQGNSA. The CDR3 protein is CASSLVRGDTQYF. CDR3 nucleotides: TGTGCCAGCAGCTTAGTGCGGGGCGATACGCAGTATTTT.

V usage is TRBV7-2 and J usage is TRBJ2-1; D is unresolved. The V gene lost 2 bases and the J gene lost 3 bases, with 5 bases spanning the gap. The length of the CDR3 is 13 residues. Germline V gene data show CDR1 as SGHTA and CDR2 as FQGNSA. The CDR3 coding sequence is TGTGCCAGCAGCTTAAGCCGCTACAATGAGCAGTTCTTC. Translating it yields CASSLSRYNEQFF.

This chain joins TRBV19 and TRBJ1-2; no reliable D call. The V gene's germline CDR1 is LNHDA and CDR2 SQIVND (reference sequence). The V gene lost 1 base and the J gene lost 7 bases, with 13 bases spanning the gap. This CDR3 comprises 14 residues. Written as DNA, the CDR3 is TGTGCCAGTAGTATAGGGACTCAGACGGGTGGCTACACCTTC. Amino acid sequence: CASSIGTQTGGYTF. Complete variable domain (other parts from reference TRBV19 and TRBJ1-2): DGGITQSPKYLFRKEGQNVTLSCEQNLNHDAMYWYRQDPGQGLRLIYYSQIVNDFQKGDIAEGYSVSREKKESFPLTVTSAQKNPTAFYLCASSIGTQTGGYTFGSGTRLTVV.

The CDR3 coding sequence is TGTGCCAGCACCCCCGGGGGATTGGGGGCCAACGTCCTGACTTTC. Encoded protein: CASTPGGLGANVLTF. This chain uses TRBV6-5 with TRBJ2-6; D is perhaps TRBD2 (6 bases). The germline V and J ends were trimmed by 7 bases and 4 bases, with 14 bases remaining between them. The CDR3 contains 15 residues. From germline, CDR1 is MNHEY and CDR2 SVGAGI.

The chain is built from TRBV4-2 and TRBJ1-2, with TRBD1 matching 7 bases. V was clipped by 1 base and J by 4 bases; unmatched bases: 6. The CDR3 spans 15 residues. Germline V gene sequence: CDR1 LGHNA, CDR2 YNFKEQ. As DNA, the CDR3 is TGTGCCAGCAGCCAAGGACAGGGAGGTAGCTATGGCTACACCTTC. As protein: CASSQGQGGSYGYTF.

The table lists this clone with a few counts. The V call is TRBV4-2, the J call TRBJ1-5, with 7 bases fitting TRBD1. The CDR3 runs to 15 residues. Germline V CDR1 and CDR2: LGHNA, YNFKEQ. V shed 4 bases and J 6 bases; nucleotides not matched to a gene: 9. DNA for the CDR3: TGTGCCAGCAGCCTTTTAACAGGGGATAGTCAGCCCCAGCATTTT. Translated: CASSLLTGDSQPQHF.

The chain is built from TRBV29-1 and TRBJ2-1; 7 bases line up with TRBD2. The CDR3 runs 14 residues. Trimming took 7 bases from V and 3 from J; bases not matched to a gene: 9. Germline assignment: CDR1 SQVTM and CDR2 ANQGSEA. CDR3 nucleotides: TGCAGCGCCAAGCTGGCGGGGGACTACAATGAGCAGTTCTTC. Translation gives CSAKLAGDYNEQFF.

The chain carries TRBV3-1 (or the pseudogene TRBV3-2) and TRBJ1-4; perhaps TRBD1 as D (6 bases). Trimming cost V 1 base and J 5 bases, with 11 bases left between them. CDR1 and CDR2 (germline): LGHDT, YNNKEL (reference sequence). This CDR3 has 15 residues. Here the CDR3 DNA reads TGTGCCAGCAGCCAAGGAGGGGGAAACAATGAAAAACTGTTTTTT. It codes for CASSQGGGNNEKLFF.

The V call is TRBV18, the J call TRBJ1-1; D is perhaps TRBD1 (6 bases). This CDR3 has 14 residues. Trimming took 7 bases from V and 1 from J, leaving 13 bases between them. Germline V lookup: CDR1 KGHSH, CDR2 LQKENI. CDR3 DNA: TGTGCCAGCTTCCAGGGGCAGACGAACACTGAAGCTTTCTTT. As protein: CASFQGQTNTEAFF.

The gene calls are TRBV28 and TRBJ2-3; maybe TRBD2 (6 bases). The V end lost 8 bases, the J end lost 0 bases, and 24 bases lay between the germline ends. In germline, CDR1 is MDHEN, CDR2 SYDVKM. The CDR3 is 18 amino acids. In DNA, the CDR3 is TGTGCCAGCGGACCCGGGGGTATGGGAGTACCCAGCACAGATACGCAGTATTTT. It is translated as CASGPGGMGVPSTDTQYF.

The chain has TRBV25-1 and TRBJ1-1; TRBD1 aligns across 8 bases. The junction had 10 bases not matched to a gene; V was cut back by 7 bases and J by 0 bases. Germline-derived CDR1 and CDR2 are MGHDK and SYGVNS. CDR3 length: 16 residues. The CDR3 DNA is TGTGCCAGCATGCTCGACAGGGGCTTCATGAACACTGAAGCTTTCTTT. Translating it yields CASMLDRGFMNTEAFF.

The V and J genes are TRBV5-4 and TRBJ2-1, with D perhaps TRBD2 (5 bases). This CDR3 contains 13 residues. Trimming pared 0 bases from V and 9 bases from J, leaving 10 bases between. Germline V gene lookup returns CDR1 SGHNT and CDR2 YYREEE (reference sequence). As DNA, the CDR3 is TGTGCCAGCAGCTTGGGCGATCGGGGTGAGCAGTTCTTC. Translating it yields CASSLGDRGEQFF.